These T cell receptor beta chains were read from a single sample in a study of T cells after yellow fever vaccination. TCRdb re-analysed the 5' RACE reads in MiXCR, keeping a single row per CDR3 protein. The sample lists fewer than 450,000 distinct CDR3 sequences, 3.5% to 4.5% occurring once. Sequenced material: PBMCs, taken 5 days after the yellow fever booster vaccination. Source of these receptors: a man aged 18 to 29 who received the YFV17D yellow fever vaccine. The CDR3 runs from the conserved cysteine through the conserved F or W. Fields, in order: CDR3 length, V gene, D gene, J gene, clone size, CDR3 DNA, CDR3 protein. The D gene is left open where the match is weak. Clone size appears in some rows only: once, few, many, or a class for an expanded clone.

>13|TRBV11-2|TRBD2|TRBJ2-1|-
TGTGCCAGCAGTCGGGGGGGGTACAATGAGCAGTTCTTC
CASSRGGYNEQFF
>14|TRBV12-3/TRBV12-4|-|TRBJ2-2|many
TGTGCCAGCAGTTTGGGTGGTAGCACCGGGGAGCTGTTTTTT
CASSLGGSTGELFF
>15|TRBV28|-|TRBJ2-3|few
TGTGCCAGCAGCCCCCCGACAAGCTACACAGATACGCAGTATTTT
CASSPPTSYTDTQYF
>14|TRBV7-2|TRBD1|TRBJ1-3|-
TGTGCCAGCAGCATGGGACAGTCTGGAAACACCATATATTTT
CASSMGQSGNTIYF
>16|TRBV12-3/TRBV12-4|TRBD1|TRBJ2-3|once
TGTGCCAGCAGTATTTACAGGGGGGCTAGCACAGATACGCAGTATTTT
CASSIYRGASTDTQYF
>17|TRBV5-1|TRBD1|TRBJ2-5|many
TGCGCCAGCAGCTTGACAGGGGCCGAATCGTGGGGTGAGACCCAGTACTTC
CASSLTGAESWGETQYF
>16|TRBV14|TRBD2|TRBJ2-7|-
TGTGCCAGCAGCCAAGATCGGGGGGACGGTTTTGACGAGCAGTACTTC
CASSQDRGDGFDEQYF
>17|TRBV5-6|TRBD1|TRBJ2-1|many
TGTGCCAGCAGCTTCAACAGGGGGCAAGAAACCTACAATGAGCAGTTCTTC
CASSFNRGQETYNEQFF
>17|TRBV7-2|-|TRBJ2-2|many
TGTGCCAGCAGCCCCCCCCTCAGGAGGCGCACGGTCGGGGAGCTGTTTTTT
CASSPPLRRRTVGELFF
>19|TRBV12-3/TRBV12-4|TRBD2|TRBJ2-1|many
TGTGCCAGCAAACTGGGCCGGACAGGGTTAACTAGCGGGGACAATGAGCAGTTCTTC
CASKLGRTGLTSGDNEQFF
>15|TRBV3-1|-|TRBJ2-4|many
TGTGCCAGCAGCCTCGGGACATTAGCCAAAAACATTCAGTACTTC
CASSLGTLAKNIQYF
>17|TRBV7-6|TRBD2|TRBJ2-6|many
TGTGCCAGCAGCTTCCTAGCGGGGGTAGGTGGGGCCAACGTCCTGAATTTC
CASSFLAGVGGANVLNF
>13|TRBV20-1|-|TRBJ2-3|-
TGCAGTCTACAGGACTCTAGCACAGATACGCAGTATTTT
CSLQDSSTDTQYF
>13|TRBV12-3/TRBV12-4|-|TRBJ2-3|many
TGTGCCAGCAGTTTTAGGGTTCCAGATACGCAGTATTTT
CASSFRVPDTQYF
>14|TRBV19|-|TRBJ1-6|few
TGTGCCAGTAGTATACCAGGGGCACGATCACCCCTCCACTTT
CASSIPGARSPLHF
>13|TRBV11-2|-|TRBJ1-3|-
TGTGCCAGCAGCTTAGTGGTTGGAAACACCATATATTTT
CASSLVVGNTIYF
>16|TRBV28|TRBD1|TRBJ1-5|many
TGTGCCAGCGGCACCCACGACAGGGGGCGTAATCAGCCCCAGCATTTT
CASGTHDRGRNQPQHF
>16|TRBV6-1|TRBD1|TRBJ2-1|few
TGTGCCAGCAGTCAAGACAGGGTGGGGTCCTACAATGAGCAGTTCTTC
CASSQDRVGSYNEQFF
>16|TRBV5-5|-|TRBJ2-2|-
TGTGCCAGCAGCTTTATGCCAGACACACCCACCGGGGAGCTGTTTTTT
CASSFMPDTPTGELFF
>15|TRBV5-6|-|TRBJ2-1|few
TGTGCCAGCCTCCAGTGGGGGGCCTCCTACAATGAGCAGTTCTTC
CASLQWGASYNEQFF
>15|TRBV25-1|TRBD1|TRBJ1-2|-
TGTGCCAGCAGTGCGGGAGGGACAGCCTACTATGGCTACACCTTC
CASSAGGTAYYGYTF
>19|TRBV3-1|TRBD1|TRBJ1-1|many
TGTGCCAGCAGCCGAACGAGGACAGGGCCCGAACTCATGAACACTGAAGCTTTCTTT
CASSRTRTGPELMNTEAFF
>15|TRBV7-9|-|TRBJ2-4|few
TGTGCCAGCAGCTTAGCGCTCGACGGGCAAAGTCGATATTACTTC
CASSLALDGQSRYYF
>14|TRBV5-5|TRBD1|TRBJ2-5|few
TGTGCCAGCAGCTCAAGTCAGGGGGCAGAGACCCAGTACTTC
CASSSSQGAETQYF
>16|TRBV4-3|-|TRBJ2-5|many
TGCGCCAGCAGCCAAGATGCGCTAGCAGGGCAAGAGACCCAGTACTTC
CASSQDALAGQETQYF
>13|TRBV29-1|-|TRBJ1-1|many
TGCAGCGTTGAACCGGACATGAACACTGAAGCTTTCTTT
CSVEPDMNTEAFF
>13|TRBV19|-|TRBJ1-1|many
TGTGCCAGTAGTATGGGACTCAACACTGAAGCTTTCTTT
CASSMGLNTEAFF
>16|TRBV4-3|-|TRBJ2-2|many
TGCGCCAGCAGCCAAGATATTACAGCGATCACCGGGGAGCTGTTTTTT
CASSQDITAITGELFF
>16|TRBV18|TRBD1|TRBJ1-6|few
TGTGCCAGCTCACCACCGACAGGGGGATATAATTCACCCCTCCACTTT
CASSPPTGGYNSPLHF
>15|TRBV12-3/TRBV12-4|TRBD2|TRBJ2-3|-
TGTGCCAGCAGTCCGCCAAGCGGGGGCCCGGATACGCAGTATTTT
CASSPPSGGPDTQYF
>13|TRBV5-1|-|TRBJ1-1|many
TGCGCCAGCAGCCAACAGGGTTACACTGAAGCTTTCTTT
CASSQQGYTEAFF